A selection of T cell receptor beta chains follows, all from one sample in a study of T cells expressing NK-cell markers. TCRdb re-called the 5' RACE reads, yielding one record per CDR3 amino acid sequence without DNA. This table lists 250,000 or so distinct CDR3 sequences. Sequencing was performed on blood T cells: a sorted CD56 or NKG2C T cell subset, CD4+ or CD8+ T cells, or bulk PBMC T cells (not recorded which). These receptors were obtained from a woman aged 18-70 years in good health. Each CDR3 is given with its conserved first and last residue.

v_call	j_call	cdr3_aa
TRBV20-1	TRBJ1-1	CSARRERRTEAFF
TRBV15	TRBJ2-5	CATSKGDEETQYF
TRBV12-3/TRBV12-4	TRBJ2-3	CASSFQGFNTDTQYF
TRBV7-3	TRBJ2-3	CASSDREGTAQYF
TRBV5-8	TRBJ1-5	CASSLEPYSNQPQHF
TRBV5-6	TRBJ2-1	CASSLALTGKEQFF
TRBV18	TRBJ2-5	CASSPRSQETQYF
TRBV20-1	TRBJ2-3	CSAIGRGTDTQYF
TRBV5-1	TRBJ2-2	CASSLAGGSPNTGELFF
TRBV20-1	TRBJ2-2	CSAVETPNTGELFF
TRBV12-3/TRBV12-4	TRBJ2-1	CASRPSTEKGEQFF
TRBV10-2	TRBJ2-1	CASRGQGRNEQFF
TRBV5-1	TRBJ2-1	CASSSIRGTVNEQFF
TRBV20-1	TRBJ2-7	CSAPGTSVIEQYF
TRBV6-1	TRBJ1-1	CASSRSGQGTAFF
TRBV6-2/TRBV6-3	TRBJ2-1	CASSYSFLAGGPSSYNEQFF
TRBV4-1	TRBJ1-6	CASSLARTLNSPLHF
TRBV28	TRBJ2-7	CASSLKGSNYEQYF
TRBV25-1	TRBJ1-5	CASSASGDFQPQHF
TRBV7-3	TRBJ2-1	CASSDPGQGWVEQFF
TRBV11-2	TRBJ2-2	CASSLSAPNTGELFF
TRBV9	TRBJ1-1	CASSVEQAGNTEAFF
TRBV7-3	TRBJ1-1	CASSLMGRDTEAFF
TRBV29-1	TRBJ1-4	CSVLTGEGYEKLFF
TRBV9	TRBJ2-3	CASSVGLNGGLTDTQYF
TRBV24-1	TRBJ2-5	CATSVPGQGGGETQYF
TRBV29-1	TRBJ2-5	CSVAERNLQETQYF
TRBV20-1	TRBJ2-5	CSARDPEYRETQYF
TRBV18	TRBJ2-2	CASSQRAANTGELFF
TRBV29-1	TRBJ2-2	CSVGRQGYTGELFF
TRBV2	TRBJ2-3	CASSEALHSTGQYF
TRBV20-1	TRBJ1-5	CSAPLGGRGSNQPQHF
TRBV12-3/TRBV12-4	TRBJ2-5	CASSETVGLVETQYF
TRBV6-5	TRBJ2-3	CASSYAGGTDTQYF
TRBV5-6	TRBJ1-5	CASSSGARNQPQHF
TRBV5-1	TRBJ2-2	CASSLEGANTGELFF
TRBV20-1	TRBJ2-5	CSARDQGVLGTQYF
TRBV20-1	TRBJ1-1	CSASLGHNTEAFF
TRBV20-1	TRBJ1-1	CSARRGLNTEAFF
TRBV4-2	TRBJ2-2	CASSQSPGQSTGELFF
TRBV20-1	TRBJ2-7	CSGGWGRTDYEQYF
TRBV6-5	TRBJ2-1	CASSYSAGVSYNEQFF
TRBV20-1	TRBJ2-3	CSARRGVDTQYF
TRBV12-3/TRBV12-4	TRBJ1-1	CASSSFRALNTEAFF
TRBV7-2	TRBJ1-3	CASSEFSPRDTIYF
TRBV12-3/TRBV12-4	TRBJ1-1	CASSLGQRNTEAFF
TRBV20-1	TRBJ1-4	CSARSPDGSEKLFF
TRBV15	TRBJ1-3	CATSRTRGSSNTIYF
TRBV6-1	TRBJ1-4	CASKTTWDEKLFF
TRBV3-1	TRBJ2-2	CASSQDKSGELFF
TRBV28	TRBJ2-7	CAIESSSGPGYEQYF
TRBV7-2	TRBJ2-2	CASSLGAPNTGELFF
TRBV2	TRBJ2-2	CASKSQGWGPGELFF
TRBV14	TRBJ1-6	CASSPQGARDNSPLHF
TRBV5-1	TRBJ2-3	CASSLRWDTQYF
TRBV10-3	TRBJ1-1	CAIRDRPNTEAFF